This T cell receptor beta chain was recorded in a study of shared clonotypes between healthy human individuals. The study, taken as a whole, reports: In four donors, approximately 5% of naive CD4 clonotypes appeared in common. Estimated richness was generally greater in naive than memory subsets.

Concerning this clone itself: The antigen is undetermined.

Germline assignment: CDR1 GTSNPN and CDR2 SVGIG (reference sequence). V lost 3 bases and J 4 bases, leaving 12 bases between the germline ends. The CDR3 totals 14 residues. Libraries were prepared by immunoSEQ multiplex PCR; TCRdb keeps only in-frame clonotypes and omits some of them. The profile shows a few million clones, about 90% of them singletons. Sequenced sample: naive CD4+ T cells from PBMCs. Subset here: CD45RA+ positively selected. This TCR was sampled from a man younger than 35 in good health. Some clones in this sample may be carry-over from other donors' samples. V gene TRBV30 combines with J gene TRBJ1-4; possibly TRBD1 for D (6 bases). CDR3 DNA sequence: TGTGCCTGGAGCGCAGGGGCGAATAATGAAAAACTGTTTTTT. Its translation is CAWSAGANNEKLFF. The full variable domain, in which reference TRBV30 and TRBJ1-4 provide the parts outside the CDR3, is SQTIHQWPATLVQPVGSPLSLECTVEGTSNPNLYWYRQAAGRGLQLLFYSVGIGQISSEVPQNLSASRPQDRQFILSSKKLLLSDSGFYLCAWSAGANNEKLFFGSGTQLSVL.